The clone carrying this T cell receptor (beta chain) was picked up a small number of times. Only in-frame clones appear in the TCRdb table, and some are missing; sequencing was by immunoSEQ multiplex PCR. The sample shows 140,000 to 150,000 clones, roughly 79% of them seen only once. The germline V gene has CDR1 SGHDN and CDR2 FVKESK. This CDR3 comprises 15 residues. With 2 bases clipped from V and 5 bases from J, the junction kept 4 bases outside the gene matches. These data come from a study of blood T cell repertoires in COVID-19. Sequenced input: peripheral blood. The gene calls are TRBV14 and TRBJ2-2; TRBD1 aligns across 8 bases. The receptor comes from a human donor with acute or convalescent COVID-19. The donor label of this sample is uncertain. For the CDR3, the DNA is TGTGCCAGCAGCCAATTGAGGACAGGGACCGGGGAGCTGTTTTTT. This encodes CASSQLRTGTGELFF.